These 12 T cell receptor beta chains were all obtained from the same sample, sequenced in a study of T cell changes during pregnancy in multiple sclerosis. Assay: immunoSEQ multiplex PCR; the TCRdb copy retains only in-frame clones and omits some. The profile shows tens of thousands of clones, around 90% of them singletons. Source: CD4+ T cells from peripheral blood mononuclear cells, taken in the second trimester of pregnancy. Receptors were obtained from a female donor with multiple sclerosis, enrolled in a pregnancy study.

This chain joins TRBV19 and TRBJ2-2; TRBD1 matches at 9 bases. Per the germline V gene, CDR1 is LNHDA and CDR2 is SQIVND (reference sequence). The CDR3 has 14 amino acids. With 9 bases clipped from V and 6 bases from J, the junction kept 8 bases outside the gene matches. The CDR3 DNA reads TGTGCCAGCCGCCCGGGACAGGGCCCCGGGGAGCTGTTTTTT. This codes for CASRPGQGPGELFF.

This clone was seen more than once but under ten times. CDR3 protein: CASSIRRSSYEQYF. In nucleotides, the CDR3 is TGTGCCAGTAGTATCCGTAGAAGCTCCTACGAGCAGTACTTC. V is TRBV19 and J is TRBJ2-7; no definite D call. Deletions cut 3 bases from V and 0 bases from J, with 9 bases between. CDR1 is LNHDA and CDR2 is SQIVND in the germline V gene (reference sequence). This CDR3 spans 14 amino acids. Full variable domain (remainder filled in from reference TRBV19 and TRBJ2-7): DGGITQSPKYLFRKEGQNVTLSCEQNLNHDAMYWYRQDPGQGLRLIYYSQIVNDFQKGDIAEGYSVSREKKESFPLTVTSAQKNPTAFYLCASSIRRSSYEQYFGPGTRLTVT.

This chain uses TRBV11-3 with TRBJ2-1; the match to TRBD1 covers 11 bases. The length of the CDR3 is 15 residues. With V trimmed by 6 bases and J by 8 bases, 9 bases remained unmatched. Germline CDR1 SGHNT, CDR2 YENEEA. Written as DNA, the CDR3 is TGTGCCAGCAGTTCCGGGACAGGGGGTTTCGATGAGCAGTTCTTC. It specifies CASSSGTGGFDEQFF.

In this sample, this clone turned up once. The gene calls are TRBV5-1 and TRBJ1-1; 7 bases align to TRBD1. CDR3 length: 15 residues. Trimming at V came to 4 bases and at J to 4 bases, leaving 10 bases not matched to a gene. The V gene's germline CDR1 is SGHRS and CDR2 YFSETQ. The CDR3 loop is CASSPTTGQGTEAFF. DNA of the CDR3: TGCGCCAGCAGCCCAACGACAGGGCAAGGCACTGAAGCTTTCTTT.

CDR3 DNA sequence: TGTGCCAGCTCACCACTGACAGGGAACACCGGGGAGCTGTTTTTT. Translating it yields CASSPLTGNTGELFF. The rearrangement uses TRBV18 and TRBJ2-2; tentative D call: TRBD1 (6 bases). From germline, CDR1 is KGHSH and CDR2 LQKENI. The CDR3 runs to 15 residues. Trimming took off 1 base at V and 1 base at J, with 7 bases between the two ends. The entire variable domain, with the rest obtained from reference TRBV18 and TRBJ2-2, is as follows: NAGVMQNPRHLVRRRGQEARLRCSPMKGHSHVYWYRQLPEEGLKFMVYLQKENIIDESGMPKERFSAEFPKEGPSILRIQQVVRGDSAAYFCASSPLTGNTGELFFGEGSRLTVL.

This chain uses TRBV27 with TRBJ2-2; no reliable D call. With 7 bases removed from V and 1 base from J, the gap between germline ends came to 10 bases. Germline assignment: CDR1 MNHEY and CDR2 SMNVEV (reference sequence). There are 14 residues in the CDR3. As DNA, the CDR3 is TGTGCCAGCAAGCGACTGATGAACACCGGGGAGCTGTTTTTT. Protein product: CASKRLMNTGELFF.

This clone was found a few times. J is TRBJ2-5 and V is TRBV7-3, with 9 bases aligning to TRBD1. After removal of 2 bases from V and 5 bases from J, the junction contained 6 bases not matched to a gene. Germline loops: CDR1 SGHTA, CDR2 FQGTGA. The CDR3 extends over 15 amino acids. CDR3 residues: CASSLGTGHVETQYF. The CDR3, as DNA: TGTGCCAGCAGCTTAGGGACAGGGCACGTGGAGACCCAGTACTTC.

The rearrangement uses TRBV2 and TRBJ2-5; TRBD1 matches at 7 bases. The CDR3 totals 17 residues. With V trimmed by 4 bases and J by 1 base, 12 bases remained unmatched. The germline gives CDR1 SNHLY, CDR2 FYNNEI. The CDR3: CASSGDPGQSIQETQYF. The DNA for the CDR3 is TGTGCCAGCAGTGGGGATCCGGGACAGAGCATCCAAGAGACCCAGTACTTC.

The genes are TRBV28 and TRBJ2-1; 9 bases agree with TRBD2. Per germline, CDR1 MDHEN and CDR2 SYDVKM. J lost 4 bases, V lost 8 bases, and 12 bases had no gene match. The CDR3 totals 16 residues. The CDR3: CASWGGLAGTYNEQFF. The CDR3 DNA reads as TGTGCCAGCTGGGGGGGGCTAGCGGGAACGTACAATGAGCAGTTCTTC.

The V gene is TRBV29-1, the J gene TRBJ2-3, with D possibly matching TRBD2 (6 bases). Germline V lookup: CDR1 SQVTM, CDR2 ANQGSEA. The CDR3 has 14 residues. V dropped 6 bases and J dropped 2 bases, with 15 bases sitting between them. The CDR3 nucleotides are TGCAGCGTACAAACACGGACTAACACAGATACGCAGTATTTT. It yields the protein CSVQTRTNTDTQYF.

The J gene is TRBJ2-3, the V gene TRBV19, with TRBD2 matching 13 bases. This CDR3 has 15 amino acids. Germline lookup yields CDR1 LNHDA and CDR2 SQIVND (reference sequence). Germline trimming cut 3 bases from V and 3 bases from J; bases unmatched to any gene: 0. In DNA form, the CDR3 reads TGTGCCAGTAGTATGACTAGCGGGAGGACAGATACGCAGTATTTT. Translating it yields CASSMTSGRTDTQYF.

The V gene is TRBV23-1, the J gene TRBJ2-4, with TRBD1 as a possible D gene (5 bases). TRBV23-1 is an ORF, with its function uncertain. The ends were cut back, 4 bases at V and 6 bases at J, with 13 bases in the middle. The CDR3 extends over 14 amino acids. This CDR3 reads CASSPSHRRNIQYF. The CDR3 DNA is TGCGCCAGCAGTCCATCTCACAGGCGAAACATTCAGTACTTC.